What follows are 21 T cell receptor beta chains derived from one specimen sequenced in a study of vaccination effects on CD4 cells after COVID-19. Their cognate antigens are unknown. Using immunoSEQ multiplex PCR, the repertoire was profiled, and TCRdb retains in-frame clones only, with some absent. The profile shows roughly 70,000 clones, about 69% of them singletons. Pools of viral peptides were used by the ViraFEST assay to expand antigen-specific CD4+ T cells ahead of sequencing. Cells that had been cultured for roughly ten days were the source of isolated CD4+ T cells. Between March and December 2020, the person had a SARS-CoV-2 infection that PCR confirmed. This specimen consisted of CD4+ T cells from PBMCs cultured with HIV peptides, obtained before COVID-19 vaccination. The subset denotes: HIV-1 Nef peptide pool negative control/reference culture. The receptor set was obtained from a human donor who had a prior SARS-CoV-2 infection.

J is TRBJ2-7 and V is TRBV9, with D unclear. Trimming removed 1 base at V and 3 bases at J, with 14 bases between. CDR1 SGDLS and CDR2 YYNGEE come from the germline V gene. The CDR3 has 15 residues. CDR3 in DNA: TGTGCCAGCAGCGTATCGGCTGCGTCGGGCTACGAGCAGTACTTC. Protein product: CASSVSAASGYEQYF.

The chain joins TRBV5-1 to TRBJ1-2, with 10 positions matching TRBD1. The CDR3 extends over 14 amino acids. Germline trimming cut 4 bases from V and 6 bases from J; bases unmatched to any gene: 6. Germline CDR1 and CDR2: SGHRS and YFSETQ. CDR3 coding DNA: TGCGCCAGCAGCCCGGGACAGGGGCCCCATGGCTACACCTTC. Its protein is CASSPGQGPHGYTF.

This chain connects TRBV18 to TRBJ1-4; D perhaps matches TRBD1 (6 bases). Germline lookup yields CDR1 KGHSH and CDR2 LQKENI. There are 14 residues in the CDR3. V dropped 5 bases and J dropped 8 bases, with 15 bases sitting between them. DNA for the CDR3: TGTGCCAGCTCAGAACAGGGTGAGAGAGAAAAACTGTTTTTT. This sequence encodes CASSEQGEREKLFF.

The chain couples TRBV3-1 (or the pseudogene TRBV3-2) to TRBJ2-5; 10 bases match TRBD1. Germline CDR1 LGHDT, CDR2 YNNKEL (reference sequence). This CDR3 has 19 amino acids. The V segment lost 4 bases and the J segment 4 bases; nucleotides outside the gene matches: 18. CDR3: CASSPLIEPDRGIGETQYF. The DNA of the CDR3 is TGTGCCAGCAGCCCCCTTATCGAGCCGGACAGGGGGATCGGAGAGACCCAGTACTTC.

The chain recombines TRBV24-1 with TRBJ2-4, with 9 bases that match TRBD2. The V gene's germline CDR1 is KGHDR and CDR2 SFDVKD. The CDR3 loop spans 19 amino acids. J was trimmed by 6 bases and V by 5 bases; bases with no gene match: 19. CDR3 DNA sequence: TGTGCCACCAGTGGGAGCCCCGTACTAGCGGGCTCTAAAGGAAACATTCAGTACTTC. This encodes CATSGSPVLAGSKGNIQYF.

This chain uses TRBV7-9 with TRBJ2-5; no firm D call. The CDR3 runs to 14 residues. V gave up 3 bases and J gave up 5 bases, with 13 bases separating them. Germline V CDR1 and CDR2: SEHNR, FQNEAQ (reference sequence). The CDR3 region is CASSLARASETQYF. The DNA of the CDR3 is TGTGCCAGCAGCTTGGCCAGAGCGTCCGAGACCCAGTACTTC.

CDR3 sequence reads: CASSPRGRGDTGELFF. The CDR3 DNA is TGTGCCAGCAGCCCCAGGGGGCGCGGGGACACCGGGGAGCTGTTTTTT. This chain uses TRBV3-1 (or the pseudogene TRBV3-2) with TRBJ2-2, with 8 bases fitting TRBD1. Germline-derived CDR1 and CDR2 are LGHDT and YNNKEL (reference sequence). V shed 4 bases, J shed 3 bases, and the junction held 7 bases outside the gene matches. CDR3 length equals 16 residues.

The J gene is TRBJ1-2, the V gene TRBV6-5; a possible D gene is TRBD1 (5 bases). The germline V and J ends were trimmed by 6 bases and 4 bases, with 9 bases remaining between them. CDR1 is MNHEY, CDR2 SVGAGI, per germline. CDR3 size: 12 residues. The CDR3 sequence is CASSTGRYGYTF. CDR3 DNA: TGTGCCAGCAGCACGGGGCGCTATGGCTACACCTTC.

This clone was seen just once. This rearrangement joins TRBV24-1 to TRBJ2-7; a possible D gene is TRBD1 (6 bases). The germline V and J ends were trimmed by 9 bases and 0 bases, with 17 bases remaining between them. This CDR3 contains 15 residues. From germline, CDR1 is KGHDR and CDR2 SFDVKD. This CDR3 is CATPETGKSSYEQYF. The CDR3 coding sequence is TGTGCCACCCCCGAGACAGGTAAAAGCTCCTACGAGCAGTACTTC.

V usage is TRBV2 and J usage is TRBJ2-5; D unresolved. This CDR3 spans 11 amino acids. Germline lookup yields CDR1 SNHLY and CDR2 FYNNEI. V was trimmed by 6 bases and J by 0 bases, leaving 2 bases between them. This chain's CDR3 is CASRYQETQYF. DNA of the CDR3: TGTGCCAGCAGATACCAAGAGACCCAGTACTTC. The entire variable domain, with the rest obtained from reference TRBV2 and TRBJ2-5, is as follows: EPEVTQTPSHQVTQMGQEVILRCVPISNHLYFYWYRQILGQKVEFLVSFYNNEISEKSEIFDDQFSVERPDGSNFTLKIRSTKLEDSAMYFCASRYQETQYFGPGTRLLVL.

CDR3: CASRDRNQPQHF. The CDR3 nucleotides read TGTGCCAGCAGGGACCGCAATCAGCCCCAGCATTTT. V usage is TRBV2 and J usage is TRBJ1-5, with D hard to call. In germline, CDR1 is SNHLY, CDR2 FYNNEI. V was trimmed by 6 bases and J by 2 bases, leaving 5 bases between them. CDR3 size: 12 residues.

V and J are TRBV5-1 and TRBJ1-2; D is possibly TRBD1 (6 bases). Germline-derived CDR1 and CDR2 are SGHRS and YFSETQ. The CDR3 contains 15 residues. V was shortened by 0 bases and J by 1 base, with 10 bases between the two germline ends. The chain's CDR3 is CASSLVGRGNYGYTF. CDR3 in DNA: TGCGCCAGCAGCTTGGTCGGCAGGGGTAACTATGGCTACACCTTC. Based on the CDR3 plus reference TRBV5-1 and TRBJ1-2, the full variable domain is KAGVTQTPRYLIKTRGQQVTLSCSPISGHRSVSWYQQTPGQGLQFLFEYFSETQRNKGNFPGRFSGRQFSNSRSEMNVSTLELGDSALYLCASSLVGRGNYGYTFGSGTRLTVV.

This sequence joins TRBV2 and TRBJ1-5; 7 bases map to TRBD1. V shed 6 bases and J 3 bases; nucleotides not matched to a gene: 2. The CDR3 is 13 amino acids. Germline V gives CDR1 SNHLY, CDR2 FYNNEI. The CDR3 reads CASSRGYNQPQHF. CDR3 coding DNA: TGTGCCAGCAGCAGGGGGTACAATCAGCCCCAGCATTTT.

This clone was counted between two and nine times. The chain joins TRBV5-1 to TRBJ1-5; D is unclear. Germline CDR1 SGHRS, CDR2 YFSETQ. V was pared by 2 bases and J by 2 bases, with 8 bases between. This CDR3 contains 14 residues. The CDR3: CASSLGSGNQPQHF. DNA of the CDR3: TGCGCCAGCAGCTTAGGATCTGGCAATCAGCCCCAGCATTTT.

V is TRBV5-1 and J is TRBJ2-2; 7 nucleotides match TRBD1. The V gene's germline CDR1 is SGHRS and CDR2 YFSETQ. This CDR3 has 16 amino acids. With V trimmed by 1 base and J by 3 bases, 6 bases remained unmatched. CDR3 nucleotide sequence: TGCGCCAGCAGCTTGATCCCCACAGGGGACACCGGGGAGCTGTTTTTT. Its protein product is CASSLIPTGDTGELFF.

This chain links TRBV24-1 with TRBJ2-1; TRBD1 matches 7 bases. V lost 4 bases to trimming and J lost 4 bases; unmatched junction nucleotides: 3. CDR3 length equals 14 residues. Germline CDR1 KGHDR, CDR2 SFDVKD. CDR3 region: CATSDPGQYNEQFF. The CDR3 DNA reads TGTGCCACCAGTGACCCGGGACAGTACAATGAGCAGTTCTTC.

This clone showed up just a few times. The chain combines TRBV7-3 with TRBJ2-1, with D perhaps TRBD2 (5 bases). The CDR3 spans 13 residues. From germline, CDR1 is SGHTA and CDR2 FQGTGA. V lost 3 bases and J lost 6, with 9 bases in between. The CDR3 here is CASSLTISNEQFF. The CDR3 region has the DNA TGTGCCAGCAGCTTGACTATATCCAATGAGCAGTTCTTC.

This clone was detected a few times. This sequence joins TRBV7-6 and TRBJ1-1, with D perhaps TRBD1 (6 bases). CDR1 SGHVS and CDR2 FNYEAQ come from the germline V gene. V was cut by 5 bases and J by 4 bases, with 17 bases left in between. The CDR3 has 15 amino acids. CDR3 nucleotide sequence: TGTGCCAGCAGCAGACAGGCGTCTACGGGCACTGAAGCTTTCTTT. The encoded protein is CASSRQASTGTEAFF.

CDR3 protein: CASSQELAGGIAGITDTQYF. The DNA of the CDR3 is TGTGCCAGCAGCCAAGAGTTAGCGGGGGGGATAGCCGGGATTACAGATACGCAGTATTTT. The chain carries TRBV14 and TRBJ2-3, with TRBD2 matching 11 bases. This CDR3 has 20 residues. V lost 0 bases and J lost 3; bases outside the gene matches: 14. In germline, CDR1 is SGHDN, CDR2 FVKESK. Full variable domain (rest looked up from reference TRBV14 and TRBJ2-3): EAGVTQFPSHSVIEKGQTVTLRCDPISGHDNLYWYRRVMGKEIKFLLHFVKESKQDESGMPNNRFLAERTGGTYSTLKVQPAELEDSGVYFCASSQELAGGIAGITDTQYFGPGTRLTVL.

The CDR3 DNA reads TGTGCCAGCAGCCACCCCCCTTTTTTAGCCCTCCACTTT. It translates to CASSHPPFLALHF. The genes are TRBV7-2 and TRBJ1-6; no clear D gene. Germline V gene sequence: CDR1 SGHTA, CDR2 FQGNSA. The germline V and J ends were trimmed by 5 bases and 14 bases, with 16 bases remaining between them. This CDR3 is built from 13 residues. The full variable domain, completed using reference TRBV7-2 and TRBJ1-6, is GAGVSQSPSNKVTEKGKDVELRCDPISGHTALYWYRQSLGQGLEFLIYFQGNSAPDKSGLPSDRFSAERTGGSVSTLTIQRTQQEDSAVYLCASSHPPFLALHFGNGTRLTVT.

This chain connects TRBV5-1 to TRBJ2-7; D possibly corresponds to TRBD1 (5 bases). This CDR3 region has 14 residues. Germline V lookup: CDR1 SGHRS, CDR2 YFSETQ. V dropped 0 bases and J dropped 3 bases, with 10 bases sitting between them. The CDR3 loop is CASSLARQHYEQYF. Here the CDR3 DNA reads TGCGCCAGCAGCTTGGCCCGACAGCACTACGAGCAGTACTTC.